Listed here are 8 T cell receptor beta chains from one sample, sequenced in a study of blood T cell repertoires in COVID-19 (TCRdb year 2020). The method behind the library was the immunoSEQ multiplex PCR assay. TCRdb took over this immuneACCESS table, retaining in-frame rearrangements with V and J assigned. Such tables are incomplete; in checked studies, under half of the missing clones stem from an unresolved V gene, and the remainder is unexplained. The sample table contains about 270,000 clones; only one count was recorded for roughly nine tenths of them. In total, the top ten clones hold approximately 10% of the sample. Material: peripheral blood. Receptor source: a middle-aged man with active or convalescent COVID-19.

In nucleotides, the CDR3 is TGTGCCAGCACCGTAGCGGGGGGCCTTAACGTCAATACGCAGTATTTT. It is translated as CASTVAGGLNVNTQYF. This chain links TRBV11-2 with TRBJ2-3; 10 bases align to TRBD2. From germline, CDR1 is SGHAT and CDR2 FQNNGV. Trimming cost V 7 bases and J 7 bases; bases outside gene matches: 14. The CDR3 consists of 16 residues.

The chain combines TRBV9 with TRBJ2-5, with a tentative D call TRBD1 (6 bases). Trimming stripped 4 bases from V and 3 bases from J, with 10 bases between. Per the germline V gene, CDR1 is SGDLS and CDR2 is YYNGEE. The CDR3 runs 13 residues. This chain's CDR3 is CASSTRTEETQYF. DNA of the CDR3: TGTGCCAGCAGCACGCGGACAGAAGAGACCCAGTACTTC.

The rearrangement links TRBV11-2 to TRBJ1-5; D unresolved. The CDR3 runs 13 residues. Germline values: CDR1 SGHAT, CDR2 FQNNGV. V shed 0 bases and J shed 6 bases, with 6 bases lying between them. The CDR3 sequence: CASSLDLGQPQHF. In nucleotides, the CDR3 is TGTGCCAGCAGCTTAGATCTAGGTCAGCCCCAGCATTTT.

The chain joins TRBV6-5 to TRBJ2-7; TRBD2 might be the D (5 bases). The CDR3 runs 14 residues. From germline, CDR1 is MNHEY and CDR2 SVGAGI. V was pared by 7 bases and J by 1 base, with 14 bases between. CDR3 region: CASKLVSGSYEQYF. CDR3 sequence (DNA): TGTGCCAGCAAGTTGGTCAGCGGATCCTACGAGCAGTACTTC.

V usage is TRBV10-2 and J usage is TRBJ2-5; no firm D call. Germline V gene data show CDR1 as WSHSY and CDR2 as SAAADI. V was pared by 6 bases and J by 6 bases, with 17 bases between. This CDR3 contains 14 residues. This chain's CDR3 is CASSKTDSLQTQYF. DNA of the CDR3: TGCGCCAGCAGCAAGACGGATAGCCTTCAGACCCAGTACTTC.

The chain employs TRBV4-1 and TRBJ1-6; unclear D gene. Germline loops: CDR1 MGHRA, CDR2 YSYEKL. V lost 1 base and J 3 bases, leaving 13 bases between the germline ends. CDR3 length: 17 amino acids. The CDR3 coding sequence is TGCGCCAGCAGCCAAGCAGGAATCCACCTCTATAATTCACCCCTCCACTTT. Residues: CASSQAGIHLYNSPLHF.

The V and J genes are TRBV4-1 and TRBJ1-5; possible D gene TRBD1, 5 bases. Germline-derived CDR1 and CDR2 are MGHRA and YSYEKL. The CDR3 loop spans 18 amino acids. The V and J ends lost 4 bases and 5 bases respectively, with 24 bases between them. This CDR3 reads CASSPLHPGPRRDQPQHF. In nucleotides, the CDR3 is TGCGCCAGCAGCCCCCTTCATCCGGGACCTAGGAGGGATCAGCCCCAGCATTTT.

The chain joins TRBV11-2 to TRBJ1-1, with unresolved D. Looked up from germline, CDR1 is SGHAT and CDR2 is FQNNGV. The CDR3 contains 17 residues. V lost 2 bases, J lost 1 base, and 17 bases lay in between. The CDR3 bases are TGTGCCAGCAGCTTATGGGTCCCTCTTCGACAGAACACTGAAGCTTTCTTT. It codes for CASSLWVPLRQNTEAFF.